The 20 T cell receptor beta chains in this list originate from one sample, sequenced in a study of T-cell reconstitution after alpha-beta-depleted transplantation in children. For TCRbeta, the library was prepared with unique molecular identifiers. TCRdb re-derived calls from the PCR reads in MiXCR, one entry per CDR3 protein. The table lists more than 550,000 distinct CDR3 sequences, about 10% of them singletons. The starting material was PBMCs from the stem cell graft donor, obtained from the stem cell graft. The origin of the receptors is a human donor who donated a stem cell graft to a child with acute myeloid leukemia.

This clonotype was counted many times. V gene TRBV10-3 combines with J gene TRBJ2-1, with D possibly being TRBD1 or TRBD2 (5 bases each). The CDR3 is 14 amino acids. The V end lost 4 bases, the J end lost 8 bases, and 15 bases lay between the germline ends. Germline loops: CDR1 ENHRY, CDR2 SYGVKD. The CDR3 sequence is CAISVGAPNDEQFF. The CDR3 nucleotides are TGTGCCATCAGTGTCGGGGCTCCTAATGATGAGCAGTTCTTC.

This clonotype occurred a few times. This CDR3 is CASSPEGGRSDVAFF. DNA of the CDR3: TGTGCCAGCAGTCCCGAGGGGGGCCGAAGTGATGTGGCTTTCTTT. This chain joins TRBV12-3 or TRBV12-4 and TRBJ1-1; weak D call: TRBD1 (6 bases). The V and J ends lost 5 bases and 11 bases respectively, with 24 bases between them. The CDR3 contains 15 residues.

This clonotype was counted a few times. The chain links TRBV2 to TRBJ2-1; 14 nucleotides line up with TRBD2. CDR3 size: 16 residues. CDR1 and CDR2 (germline): SNHLY, FYNNEI. V lost 7 bases and J lost 5; bases outside the gene matches: 7. DNA for the CDR3: TGTGCCAGCAACCGACTAGCGGGAGGGAAGGACAATGAGCAGTTCTTC. Translation gives CASNRLAGGKDNEQFF.

This clonotype occurred many times. The genes are TRBV4-3 and TRBJ1-1; D not certain. The V end lost 1 base, the J end lost 5 bases, and 11 bases lay between the germline ends. In germline, CDR1 is LGHNA, CDR2 YSLEER. This CDR3 has 14 amino acids. CDR3 sequence (DNA): TGCGCCAGCAGCCAAGGGGAGATGTGGACTGAAGCTTTCTTT. Translation: CASSQGEMWTEAFF.

This clonotype was seen a few times. The chain carries TRBV27 and TRBJ1-5, with 7 bases identical to TRBD1. Germline CDR1 reads MNHEY; CDR2 reads SMNVEV (reference sequence). V lost 6 bases and J lost 11; bases outside the gene matches: 10. This CDR3 has 13 residues. This CDR3 reads CASRRDSLSSQHF. The CDR3 DNA is TGTGCCAGCAGAAGGGACAGTTTATCCTCCCAGCATTTT.

This chain connects TRBV10-3 to TRBJ2-1; 8 positions agree with TRBD2. The CDR3 covers 16 residues. V shed 0 bases and J 11 bases; nucleotides not matched to a gene: 12. CDR1 and CDR2 (germline): ENHRY, SYGVKD. CDR3 nucleotides: TGTGCCATCAGTGAGTCGACGGGAGGGACTCCGCTTCAGCAGTTCTTC. The encoded protein is CAISESTGGTPLQQFF.

This clonotype was counted between two and nine times. The chain has TRBV7-9 and TRBJ2-7; D may match TRBD1 or TRBD2 (7 bases each). This CDR3 region has 13 residues. Trimming left V 7 bases short and J 13 bases short, with 23 bases between. Per germline, CDR1 SEHNR and CDR2 FQNEAQ (reference sequence). CDR3: CASNQWQGDYDYF. The CDR3 DNA follows: TGTGCCAGCAACCAATGGCAGGGGGACTACGATTACTTC.

This clonotype was seen a handful of times. The rearrangement uses TRBV27 and TRBJ2-6; 7 nucleotides align to TRBD1. CDR1 MNHEY and CDR2 SMNVEV come from the germline V gene (reference sequence). The CDR3 runs 18 residues. V was clipped by 6 bases and J by 0 bases; unmatched bases: 11. The CDR3 region is CASRPKTGSSSGANVLTF. The CDR3 DNA is TGTGCCAGCAGACCAAAGACAGGGTCGTCCTCTGGGGCCAACGTCCTGACTTTC.

This sequence joins TRBV25-1 and TRBJ1-4; D remains ambiguous. The CDR3 loop spans 18 amino acids. Trimming took off 4 bases at V and 0 bases at J, with 18 bases between the two ends. Germline V gene lookup returns CDR1 MGHDK and CDR2 SYGVNS. The CDR3 DNA is TGTGCCAGCAGTGCCCATGCCGGGATGTACCCAACTAATGAAAAACTGTTTTTT. Translating gives CASSAHAGMYPTNEKLFF.

This clonotype showed up many times. V and J are TRBV29-1 and TRBJ1-5; D is unresolved. Trimming left V 1 base short and J 4 bases short, with 8 bases between. Germline V lookup: CDR1 SQVTM, CDR2 ANQGSEA. CDR3 size: 13 residues. The CDR3 nucleotides read TGCAGCGTTGAAGTAAGGCGTAATCAGCCCCAGCATTTT. Amino acids: CSVEVRRNQPQHF.

In this sample, this clonotype turned up a few times. The chain recombines TRBV7-8 with TRBJ2-2, with 10 bases matching TRBD2. CDR1 SGHVS and CDR2 FQNEAQ come from the germline V gene. The V segment lost 1 base and the J segment 5 bases; nucleotides outside the gene matches: 4. This CDR3 spans 16 amino acids. CDR3 residues: CASSLGVLAGTGELFF. The CDR3 DNA follows: TGTGCCAGCAGCTTAGGAGTACTAGCGGGAACCGGGGAGCTGTTTTTT.

This clonotype was seen many times. The chain is built from TRBV20-1 and TRBJ2-7; TRBD2 matches 9 bases. Germline CDR1 is DFQATT and CDR2 is SNEGSKA (reference sequence). V shed 1 base, J shed 0 bases, and the junction held 13 bases outside the gene matches. The CDR3 has 18 residues. This chain's CDR3 is CSARALSQRTSVSYEQYF. CDR3 DNA: TGCAGTGCTAGAGCTTTATCACAGCGGACTAGCGTCTCCTACGAGCAGTACTTC.

The rearrangement joins TRBV18 to TRBJ2-1; unclear D gene. Germline V gene sequence: CDR1 KGHSH, CDR2 LQKENI. With 4 bases removed from V and 0 bases from J, the gap between germline ends came to 10 bases. The CDR3 runs 15 residues. The CDR3 spells CASSLLSFSYNEQFF. DNA of the CDR3: TGTGCCAGCTCACTTCTATCTTTCTCCTACAATGAGCAGTTCTTC.

This clonotype was seen a few times. The rearrangement uses TRBV7-9 and TRBJ1-2, with 7 nucleotides matching TRBD1. The CDR3 totals 12 residues. Trimming at V came to 5 bases and at J to 7 bases, leaving 4 bases not matched to a gene. The germline gives CDR1 SEHNR, CDR2 FQNEAQ (reference sequence). CDR3: CASSDRDVGYTF. Here the CDR3 DNA reads TGTGCCAGCAGCGACAGGGATGTTGGCTACACCTTC. The full variable domain, completed using reference TRBV7-9 and TRBJ1-2, is DTGVSQNPRHKITKRGQNVTFRCDPISEHNRLYWYRQTLGQGPEFLTYFQNEAQLEKSRLLSDRFSAERPKGSFSTLEIQRTEQGDSAMYLCASSDRDVGYTFGSGTRLTVV.

The CDR3, as DNA: TGTGCCAGCAGGCGGGCTAGCGGGAGTACCACAGATACGCAGTATTTT. It is translated as CASRRASGSTTDTQYF. The rearrangement joins TRBV12-3 or TRBV12-4 to TRBJ2-3, with 10 bases matching TRBD2. V gave up 6 bases and J gave up 2 bases; unmatched junction bases: 8. This CDR3 region has 16 residues.

At least ten counts were recorded for this clonotype. The chain links TRBV7-2 to TRBJ2-7; unclear D gene. Germline loops: CDR1 SGHTA, CDR2 FQGNSA. The length of the CDR3 is 12 residues. Trimming stripped 5 bases from V and 3 bases from J, with 8 bases between. CDR3 sequence (DNA): TGTGCCAGCAGCCCCCTAAACTACGAGCAGTACTTC. It encodes CASSPLNYEQYF.

This clonotype has only a few counts. The rearrangement uses TRBV30 and TRBJ1-1; the D gene is possibly TRBD1 (5 bases). The CDR3 is 13 residues long. Germline loops: CDR1 GTSNPN, CDR2 SVGIG (reference sequence). Between the trimmed V and J ends, which lost 2 bases and 4 bases, there was a span of 11 bases. CDR3 in DNA: TGTGCCTGGAGTCTCAGGGCTTCCACTGAAGCTTTCTTT. As protein: CAWSLRASTEAFF.

The V and J genes are TRBV6-2 or TRBV6-3 and TRBJ2-6; unclear D gene. Looked up from germline, CDR1 is MNHEY and CDR2 is SVGEGT. The V gene lost 4 bases and the J gene lost 0 bases, with 13 bases spanning the gap. The CDR3 spans 17 residues. CDR3 DNA sequence: TGTGCCAGCAGTTCCTGGACGGCTAGCTCTGGGGCCAACGTCCTGACTTTC. Protein product: CASSSWTASSGANVLTF.

This clonotype appeared a few times. The J gene is TRBJ2-7, the V gene TRBV30, with D perhaps TRBD1 or TRBD2 (5 bases each). This CDR3 is 12 amino acids long. Germline V gives CDR1 GTSNPN, CDR2 SVGIG (reference sequence). V gave up 5 bases and J gave up 4 bases, with 12 bases separating them. CDR3 loop: CAWGGLGYEQYF. CDR3 bases: TGTGCCTGGGGGGGTCTTGGTTACGAGCAGTACTTC.

This clonotype was counted between two and nine times. The V gene is TRBV21-1, the J gene TRBJ2-7; TRBD2 is taken as the D call from the table, unchecked against the DNA. TRBV21-1 is reported as a pseudogene. The CDR3 loop spans 18 amino acids. CDR3 sequence reads: CASTGARAPAPLSYEQYF. The CDR3, as DNA: TGTGCCAGCACAGGGGCTAGGGCACCTGCCCCCCTCTCCTACGAGCAGTACTTC.